In this sample, the clone carrying this TCR beta chain turned up once. This sample is part of a study of blood T cell repertoires in COVID-19. The V gene end was trimmed by 4 bases and the J gene end by 0 bases; junction bases not matched to a gene: 2. The CDR3 consists of 14 residues. Looked up from germline, CDR1 is SEHNR and CDR2 is FQNEAQ (reference sequence). The data were produced by immunoSEQ multiplex PCR, yet TCRdb's version contains in-frame clones alone and is incomplete. The table lists 87,000 or so clones, over 75% of them singletons. The sequencing sample was made of peripheral blood. This chain uses TRBV7-9 with TRBJ1-2, with 7 nucleotides matching TRBD1. This sequence originates from a woman in her 70s with acute or convalescent COVID-19. This chain's CDR3 is CASSYGQANYGYTF. As DNA, the CDR3 is TGTGCCAGCAGCTACGGACAGGCTAACTATGGCTACACCTTC.